The clone carrying this TCR beta chain was seen only once. The target antigen is unknown. This entry belongs to a study of CD8+CD57+ T cells in acquired aplastic anemia. Study-level points and caveats: The same twenty-nine CD8+ CDR3 sequences occurred in patients and in controls. With respect to CD8+ Simpson's diversity, patients and controls did not differ significantly.

Trimming removed 1 base at V and 5 bases at J, with 10 bases between. CDR3 length: 14 amino acids. Germline-derived CDR1 and CDR2 are KGHDR and SFDVKD. Sequencing was done on patients that had shown CD8+CD57+ cell expansion by flow cytometry. Each of the patients presented with severe acquired aplastic anemia. Sampling of blood occurred while the patients had still received no therapy. The template for TCR beta VDJ and CDR3 sequence profiling was genomic DNA. TCRdb re-called the reads through MiXCR, storing one row per CDR3 protein. The data show some 200,000 distinct CDR3 sequences, with 65% seen just once and roughly 64% held by the top ten.

The genes are TRBV24-1 and TRBJ2-5; D might be TRBD2 (7 bases). The receptor comes from a human donor with aplastic anemia. What was sequenced was sorted CD4+, CD8+, or CD8+CD57+ T cells (not recorded which) from PBMCs. The CDR3 loop reads CATSDLGGGETQYF. The CDR3 nucleotides are TGTGCCACCAGTGATTTAGGGGGAGGGGAGACCCAGTACTTC.